This T cell receptor beta chain appears in the sequencing data of a study of blood T cell repertoires in COVID-19. Whole-study context: Whether acute or convalescent, the COVID-19 samples came from the United States, Italy and Spain.

Original processing methods: Nucleated cell number was recorded as an estimate derived from reference gene primer amplification. The repertoire was sequenced with immunoSEQ multiplex PCR; TCRdb's copy has only in-frame clones and lacks some. V and J calls plus clone size are reproduced from that table; the DNA served to infer D and trimming. The data contain roughly 130,000 clones, around 85% of them singletons. The V and J ends lost 4 bases and 3 bases respectively, with 7 bases between them. The germline V gene encodes CDR1 KGHSH and CDR2 LQKENI. The CDR3 is 13 amino acids. This clonotype was sampled from a woman aged 45-59 years with acute or convalescent COVID-19. The chain joins TRBV18 to TRBJ1-5; D gene uncertain. Sequenced sample: peripheral blood. CDR3 nucleotides: TGTGCCAGCTCACATGCAGACAATCAGCCCCAGCATTTT. It is translated as CASSHADNQPQHF.